This T cell receptor beta chain was observed in a study of T cells after yellow fever vaccination. Overall study context: SMART-Seq v4 Ultra Low Input handled preparation of low-cell-number fractions.

TCRdb re-called the 5' RACE reads with MiXCR, one entry per CDR3 protein. The sample comprises hundreds of thousands of distinct CDR3 sequences, 9% to 15% of which are singletons, and 14% to 15% rests with the top ten. Overall study findings and caveats: Post-booster samples contained most primary-vaccination clones (around 95% CD4, almost 90% CD8).

The V end lost 5 bases, the J end lost 4 bases, and 17 bases lay between the germline ends. Germline loops: CDR1 SGHVS, CDR2 FQNEAQ. This CDR3 region has 15 residues. Regarding this clonotype: Its antigen is undetermined.

The TCR was taken from a man aged 25-45 years who received the YFV17D yellow fever vaccine. Material: PBMCs, obtained on the day of the yellow fever booster vaccination. The V and J genes are TRBV7-8 and TRBJ1-2; unclear D gene. The chain's CDR3 is CASSREGGWGYGYTF. CDR3 nucleotide sequence: TGTGCCAGCAGCCGAGAGGGTGGATGGGGCTATGGCTACACCTTC.